This T cell receptor (beta chain) was profiled in a study of T cells after yellow fever vaccination. Germline CDR1 is DFQATT and CDR2 is SNEGSKA (reference sequence). CDR3 length: 16 residues. J was trimmed by 4 bases and V by 0 bases; bases with no gene match: 7. A single record per CDR3 protein comes from TCRdb applying MiXCR to the 5' RACE reads. The sample shows some 500,000 distinct CDR3 sequences, about 13% of them seen only once. This chain links TRBV20-1 with TRBJ2-7; 12 bases match TRBD2. This sequence originates from a man aged 25 to 40 who received the YFV17D yellow fever vaccine. Sample: PBMCs, taken on the day of the yellow fever booster vaccination. The CDR3 here is CSARDQPGTSGYEQYF. The CDR3 bases are TGCAGTGCTAGAGACCAACCCGGGACTAGCGGGTACGAGCAGTACTTC.